The 20 T cell receptor beta chains in this list originate from one sample, sequenced in a study of siplizumab effects on memory and regulatory T cells. Sequenced by immunoSEQ multiplex PCR; TCRdb stores in-frame clones only, minus some. In the table there are over 55,000 clones, 75% to 90% of which are singletons. The sample consisted of memory CD4+ T cells sorted from blood. These receptors all stem from a human donor in good health.

This clone was found once. The rearrangement links TRBV11-2 to TRBJ1-3; D possibly corresponds to TRBD1 (6 bases). The length of the CDR3 is 14 residues. The V and J ends lost 3 bases and 2 bases respectively, with 8 bases between them. The V gene's germline CDR1 is SGHAT and CDR2 FQNNGV. CDR3 DNA sequence: TGTGCCAGCAGCTTTAACAGGGCTGGAAACACCATATATTTT. It yields the protein CASSFNRAGNTIYF.

The rearrangement joins TRBV19 to TRBJ2-2; unclear D gene. Per the germline V gene, CDR1 is LNHDA and CDR2 is SQIVND (reference sequence). Trimming pared 7 bases from V and 0 bases from J, leaving 9 bases between. The CDR3 totals 14 residues. In DNA form, the CDR3 reads TGTGCCAGTACGGCGATTCCGAACACCGGGGAGCTGTTTTTT. Translation gives CASTAIPNTGELFF.

The V call is TRBV5-5, the J call TRBJ1-4; a possible D gene is TRBD1 (5 bases). V lost 0 bases to trimming and J lost 8 bases, with 20 bases between them. The CDR3 covers 17 residues. Germline loops: CDR1 SGHKS, CDR2 YYEKEE (reference sequence). The CDR3: CASSLVVSGAGGEKLFF. The DNA for the CDR3 is TGTGCCAGCAGCTTGGTTGTTAGTGGGGCAGGTGGCGAAAAACTGTTTTTT.

The chain uses TRBV6-1 and TRBJ2-1; D is possibly TRBD1 (5 bases). V lost 3 bases and J 3 bases, leaving 12 bases between the germline ends. The CDR3 is made up of 15 amino acids. Germline CDR1 reads MNHNS; CDR2 reads SASEGT. The CDR3 DNA follows: TGTGCCAGCAGTGACAGGGTGGGTAACTACAATGAGCAGTTCTTC. Translating gives CASSDRVGNYNEQFF.

The V gene is TRBV5-1, the J gene TRBJ2-3; D not resolved. Germline V CDR1 and CDR2: SGHRS, YFSETQ. The CDR3 spans 14 residues. Trimming pared 0 bases from V and 4 bases from J, leaving 9 bases between. CDR3 in DNA: TGCGCCAGCAGCTTGGATGTTGGGTCAGATACGCAGTATTTT. Its translation: CASSLDVGSDTQYF.

This chain links TRBV5-1 with TRBJ2-7; TRBD2 matches 9 bases. V lost 2 bases and J lost 5; bases outside the gene matches: 8. From germline, CDR1 is SGHRS and CDR2 YFSETQ. The CDR3 has 15 amino acids. CDR3 in DNA: TGCGCCAGCAGCTTTTTAGCGGGAGAAAGGAACGAGCAGTACTTC. Its protein product is CASSFLAGERNEQYF.

The CDR3, as DNA: TGTGCCAGCTCCCCTGGGGGGAATCGGGGATTCACTGAAGCTTTCTTT. This sequence encodes CASSPGGNRGFTEAFF. V is TRBV5-6 and J is TRBJ1-1, with D perhaps matching TRBD1 (5 bases). The V gene's germline CDR1 is SGHDT and CDR2 YYEEEE. V lost 7 bases and J lost 4, with 23 bases in between. The CDR3 is 16 amino acids.

The chain carries TRBV5-6 and TRBJ2-5, with 13 positions matching TRBD2. The CDR3 consists of 15 residues. The germline CDR1 and CDR2 sequences are SGHDT and YYEEEE. V trimming: 0 bases; J trimming: 4 bases; junction bases outside the gene matches: 0. CDR3 nucleotide sequence: TGTGCCAGCAGCTTGGGACTAGCGGGAGGAGAGACCCAGTACTTC. Protein: CASSLGLAGGETQYF.

The gene calls are TRBV2 and TRBJ2-5; TRBD1 matches 10 bases. J lost 5 bases, V lost 8 bases, and 14 bases had no gene match. Germline V CDR1 and CDR2: SNHLY, FYNNEI. The CDR3 is made up of 16 amino acids. The CDR3 DNA sequence: TGTGCCAGCGAGCCATTTGACAGGGGGCAGGAGGAGACCCAGTACTTC. Its translation is CASEPFDRGQEETQYF. Combining the CDR3 with reference TRBV2 and TRBJ2-5 gives the whole variable domain EPEVTQTPSHQVTQMGQEVILRCVPISNHLYFYWYRQILGQKVEFLVSFYNNEISEKSEIFDDQFSVERPDGSNFTLKIRSTKLEDSAMYFCASEPFDRGQEETQYFGPGTRLLVL.

The chain employs TRBV28 and TRBJ2-7; 9 bases map to TRBD1. With V trimmed by 6 bases and J by 5 bases, 2 bases remained unmatched. Germline V gene sequence: CDR1 MDHEN, CDR2 SYDVKM. The CDR3 has 12 residues. The CDR3 DNA reads as TGTGCCAGCAGACGGACAGGGGACGAGCAGTACTTC. As protein: CASRRTGDEQYF.

This chain connects TRBV5-1 to TRBJ1-1, with D possibly being TRBD1 (5 bases). Trimming took off 2 bases at V and 5 bases at J, with 16 bases between the two ends. This CDR3 is 15 amino acids long. Germline CDR1 SGHRS, CDR2 YFSETQ. For the CDR3, the DNA is TGCGCCAGCAGCTTTTCCCCGGGGGGTTGGACTGAAGCTTTCTTT. Amino acid sequence: CASSFSPGGWTEAFF.

The V call is TRBV4-2, the J call TRBJ2-5; D is uncertain. V lost 5 bases and J lost 0, with 7 bases in between. This CDR3 has 13 amino acids. The germline gives CDR1 LGHNA, CDR2 YNFKEQ. In DNA form, the CDR3 reads TGTGCCAGCAGCTCACTGGACCAAGAGACCCAGTACTTC. Amino acid sequence: CASSSLDQETQYF.

The V call is TRBV5-1, the J call TRBJ2-1, with TRBD1 matching 8 bases. The CDR3 runs to 12 residues. Germline trimming cut 4 bases from V and 9 bases from J; bases unmatched to any gene: 3. Per germline, CDR1 SGHRS and CDR2 YFSETQ. CDR3 loop: CASSQQGGEQFF. CDR3 nucleotides: TGCGCCAGCAGCCAACAGGGGGGTGAGCAGTTCTTC.

The chain employs TRBV6-4 and TRBJ1-2; 8 bases map to TRBD1. This CDR3 region has 15 residues. V lost 6 bases to trimming and J lost 2 bases; unmatched junction nucleotides: 8. Looked up from germline, CDR1 is MRHNA and CDR2 is SNTAGT. Written as DNA, the CDR3 is TGTGCCAGCAGCGACCCCCGGACAGGGAACTATGGCTACACCTTC. Its translation is CASSDPRTGNYGYTF.

This chain joins TRBV6-1 and TRBJ2-1, with 11 positions matching TRBD1. Trimming took 11 bases from V and 4 from J; bases not matched to a gene: 7. The CDR3 runs to 14 residues. Germline V gene data show CDR1 as MNHNS and CDR2 as SASEGT. The CDR3 sequence: CAGRGDRGYNEQFF. In DNA form, the CDR3 reads TGTGCCGGGAGGGGGGACAGGGGGTACAATGAGCAGTTCTTC.

The chain recombines TRBV11-1 with TRBJ2-5; D perhaps matches TRBD2 (6 bases). Trimming cost V 1 base and J 2 bases, with 11 bases left between them. CDR3 length: 15 residues. Per germline, CDR1 SGHAT and CDR2 FQDESV (reference sequence). DNA for the CDR3: TGTGCCAGCAGCTTAGTATGGGGGGATCAAGAGACCCAGTACTTC. It codes for CASSLVWGDQETQYF.

The chain uses TRBV7-8 and TRBJ1-5, with a weak D call TRBD1 (5 bases). Germline CDR1 reads SGHVS; CDR2 reads FQNEAQ. The CDR3 totals 15 residues. V lost 1 base, J lost 3 bases, and 10 bases lay in between. The CDR3 DNA is TGTGCCAGCAGCTTAGATGACAGTTACAATCAGCCCCAGCATTTT. Protein product: CASSLDDSYNQPQHF. Full variable domain (remainder filled in from reference TRBV7-8 and TRBJ1-5): GAGVSQSPRYKVAKRGQDVALRCDPISGHVSLFWYQQALGQGPEFLTYFQNEAQLDKSGLPSDRFFAERPEGSVSTLKIQRTQQEDSAVYLCASSLDDSYNQPQHFGDGTRLSIL.

The gene calls are TRBV7-9 and TRBJ2-5, with TRBD2 matching over 9 bases. J lost 3 bases, V lost 1 base, and 9 bases had no gene match. The CDR3 sequence is 17 residues long. CDR1 is SEHNR, CDR2 FQNEAQ, per germline (reference sequence). CDR3: CASSLEVFLAGKETQYF. The CDR3 region has the DNA TGTGCCAGCAGCTTAGAAGTCTTCCTAGCGGGGAAAGAGACCCAGTACTTC.

J is TRBJ1-4 and V is TRBV11-2; D possibly corresponds to TRBD1 (5 bases). The CDR3 contains 16 residues. CDR1 and CDR2 from the germline V gene are SGHAT and FQNNGV. V lost 1 base to trimming and J lost 8 bases, with 17 bases between them. Here the CDR3 DNA reads TGTGCCAGCAGCTTAGGGCAGGGCAGTTATGGAGAAAAACTGTTTTTT. This translates into CASSLGQGSYGEKLFF.

The V gene is TRBV7-9, the J gene TRBJ1-6; D not certain. The germline CDR1 and CDR2 sequences are SEHNR and FQNEAQ (reference sequence). Trimming took 1 base from V and 7 from J, leaving 8 bases between them. The CDR3 totals 14 residues. This CDR3 is CASSLGSWNSPLHF. The CDR3 nucleotides read TGTGCCAGCAGCTTAGGGTCTTGGAATTCACCCCTCCACTTT.